The 18 T cell receptor beta chains reported below all come from one sample, sequenced in a study of shared clonotypes between healthy human individuals. Only in-frame clones appear in the TCRdb table, and some are missing; sequencing was by immunoSEQ multiplex PCR. The table lists fewer than 2.5 million clones, over 85% of them singletons. Sequenced sample: naive CD4+ T cells from PBMCs. Subset meaning: CD45RA+ positively selected. These receptor sequences come from a man aged 18 to 30 in good health. Some clones in this sample may be carry-over from other donors' samples.

V and J are TRBV5-1 and TRBJ2-5; TRBD1 agrees at 10 bases. Germline loops: CDR1 SGHRS, CDR2 YFSETQ. The trim removed 3 bases at V and 3 bases at J, leaving 5 bases unmatched. The CDR3 covers 15 residues. The CDR3 loop reads CASSWGGTGEETQYF. Written as DNA, the CDR3 is TGCGCCAGCAGCTGGGGAGGGACAGGGGAAGAGACCCAGTACTTC.

V gene TRBV12-5 combines with J gene TRBJ2-2, with a possible D match to TRBD2 (5 bases). With 1 base removed from V and 7 bases from J, the gap between germline ends came to 10 bases. Germline V lookup: CDR1 LGHNT, CDR2 FRNRAP. The CDR3 loop spans 14 amino acids. The CDR3 protein is CASGLGSGIGELFF. The CDR3 DNA reads TGTGCTAGTGGTTTGGGTTCGGGGATCGGGGAGCTGTTTTTT.

This chain's CDR3 is CATFSSGDNEQFF. The CDR3 region has the DNA TGTGCCACCTTTTCTAGCGGGGACAATGAGCAGTTCTTC. The V call is TRBV15, the J call TRBJ2-1; 9 bases align to TRBD2. This CDR3 is 13 amino acids long. Germline CDR1 is LNHNV and CDR2 is YYDKDF (reference sequence). The V and J ends lost 8 bases and 5 bases, in that order; junction bases with no gene match: 4. Complete variable domain (other parts from reference TRBV15 and TRBJ2-1): DAMVIQNPRYQVTQFGKPVTLSCSQTLNHNVMYWYQQKSSQAPKLLFHYYDKDFNNEADTPDNFQSRRPNTSFCFLDIRSPGLGDTAMYLCATFSSGDNEQFFGPGTRLTVL.

The V gene is TRBV18, the J gene TRBJ2-4; TRBD1 matches at 7 bases. The CDR3 is 13 amino acids. Germline V gives CDR1 KGHSH, CDR2 LQKENI. V shed 8 bases, J shed 8 bases, and the junction held 9 bases outside the gene matches. The CDR3 bases are TGTGCCAGCACTAAACAGGGGATGGACATTCAGTACTTC. This gives the protein CASTKQGMDIQYF. The full variable domain, its missing parts supplied by reference TRBV18 and TRBJ2-4, is NAGVMQNPRHLVRRRGQEARLRCSPMKGHSHVYWYRQLPEEGLKFMVYLQKENIIDESGMPKERFSAEFPKEGPSILRIQQVVRGDSAAYFCASTKQGMDIQYFGAGTRLSVL.

This clone has only a few counts. The chain combines TRBV10-3 with TRBJ2-2, with a possible D match to TRBD1 (5 bases). The CDR3 covers 12 residues. Germline CDR1 ENHRY, CDR2 SYGVKD. V lost 4 bases, J lost 6 bases, and 6 bases lay in between. CDR3 coding DNA: TGTGCCATCAGTGGGGGCGCCGGGGAGCTGTTTTTT. It yields the protein CAISGGAGELFF.

The chain has TRBV28 and TRBJ2-1; D ambiguous. Trimming cost V 3 bases and J 0 bases, with 6 bases left between them. This CDR3 is 14 amino acids long. The germline CDR1 and CDR2 sequences are MDHEN and SYDVKM. Here the CDR3 reads CASSFASSYNEQFF. The CDR3 DNA sequence: TGTGCCAGCAGTTTCGCAAGCTCCTACAATGAGCAGTTCTTC.

The table lists this clone with a count of one. V gene TRBV12-2 combines with J gene TRBJ2-7. TRBV12-2 is an annotated pseudogene. The CDR3 contains 15 residues. The CDR3: CASRLLRAGRHEQYF. DNA of the CDR3: TGTGCAAGTCGCCTCCTCCGGGCTGGCCGTCACGAGCAGTACTTC.

The V gene is TRBV28, the J gene TRBJ2-7, with a possible D match to TRBD1 (6 bases). The CDR3 contains 17 residues. V shed 6 bases and J shed 3 bases, with 24 bases lying between them. Germline V gene lookup returns CDR1 MDHEN and CDR2 SYDVKM. CDR3 sequence (DNA): TGTGCCAGCAGCGAAAGAACAGGGATAGTCTTAAACTACGAGCAGTACTTC. It codes for CASSERTGIVLNYEQYF.

This chain links TRBV11-2 with TRBJ2-7; 12 bases line up with TRBD2. Germline V gene data show CDR1 as SGHAT and CDR2 as FQNNGV. The CDR3 covers 15 residues. The V segment lost 4 bases and the J segment 6 bases; nucleotides outside the gene matches: 7. For the CDR3, the DNA is TGTGCCAGCAGCTCTCTAGCGGGAGGGCCGCTCGAGCAGTACTTC. It specifies CASSSLAGGPLEQYF.

V gene TRBV11-2 combines with J gene TRBJ2-5; 8 nucleotides agree with TRBD1. Trimming at V came to 0 bases and at J to 4 bases, leaving 4 bases not matched to a gene. The CDR3 spans 15 residues. Germline lookup yields CDR1 SGHAT and CDR2 FQNNGV. The CDR3: CASSLDDRGSETQYF. The CDR3 DNA sequence: TGTGCCAGCAGCTTAGATGACAGGGGCTCAGAGACCCAGTACTTC.

This clone appeared a single time. CDR3 loop: CASSLARGRVPETQYF. DNA for the CDR3: TGTGCCAGCAGCTTAGCTAGGGGCAGAGTACCAGAGACCCAGTACTTC. The chain is built from TRBV11-2 and TRBJ2-5, with D tentatively TRBD1 (5 bases). V was cut by 1 base and J by 4 bases, with 16 bases left in between. This CDR3 is built from 16 residues. CDR1 is SGHAT, CDR2 FQNNGV, per germline.

The rearrangement links TRBV30 to TRBJ2-2; D gene uncertain. The CDR3 is 17 amino acids. Trimming took 0 bases from V and 5 from J, leaving 19 bases between them. Germline CDR1 is GTSNPN and CDR2 is SVGIG (reference sequence). CDR3 in DNA: TGTGCCTGGAGTGTACTCAGCCTAGGGTTTTTGACCGGGGAGCTGTTTTTT. Its translation: CAWSVLSLGFLTGELFF.

J is TRBJ1-5 and V is TRBV25-1; unclear D gene. The V end lost 8 bases, the J end lost 4 bases, and 27 bases lay between the germline ends. The CDR3 runs 18 residues. Germline assignment: CDR1 MGHDK and CDR2 SYGVNS. The CDR3 loop is CASAECRARRHSNQPQHF. In nucleotides, the CDR3 is TGTGCCAGCGCGGAGTGTAGAGCGAGGAGACACTCAAATCAGCCCCAGCATTTT.

The chain uses TRBV5-4 and TRBJ2-1; 9 bases match TRBD2. Germline CDR1 reads SGHNT; CDR2 reads YYREEE (reference sequence). The length of the CDR3 is 16 residues. V trimming: 0 bases; J trimming: 2 bases; junction bases outside the gene matches: 3. The CDR3 bases are TGTGCCAGCAGCTTGGGGAAGCGGGGGGCCTACAATGAGCAGTTCTTC. It is translated as CASSLGKRGAYNEQFF. Full variable domain (remainder filled in from reference TRBV5-4 and TRBJ2-1): ETGVTQSPTHLIKTRGQQVTLRCSSQSGHNTVSWYQQALGQGPQFIFQYYREEENGRGNFPPRFSGLQFPNYSSELNVNALELDDSALYLCASSLGKRGAYNEQFFGPGTRLTVL.

In its sample, this clone was seen once. This chain connects TRBV11-3 to TRBJ2-1; D remains unclear. The V and J ends lost 3 bases and 6 bases respectively, with 9 bases between them. Germline V gene sequence: CDR1 SGHNT, CDR2 YENEEA. This CDR3 region has 13 residues. The CDR3 spells CASSFSDPNEQFF. The CDR3 region has the DNA TGTGCCAGCAGCTTTTCAGACCCCAATGAGCAGTTCTTC.

This rearrangement joins TRBV7-2 to TRBJ2-5; D is undetermined. Trimming cost V 5 bases and J 5 bases, with 18 bases left between them. CDR3 length: 15 residues. Germline V gene data show CDR1 as SGHTA and CDR2 as FQGNSA. CDR3 protein: CASSPRVVGWETQYF. The CDR3 DNA follows: TGTGCCAGCAGCCCACGTGTGGTAGGATGGGAGACCCAGTACTTC.

This chain joins TRBV19 and TRBJ2-3, with TRBD2 matching over 11 bases. Germline CDR1 LNHDA, CDR2 SQIVND (reference sequence). This CDR3 is 15 amino acids long. Trimming cost V 8 bases and J 0 bases; bases outside gene matches: 4. The DNA of the CDR3 is TGTGCCAGTGGTAGACTAGCGGGAAGCACAGATACGCAGTATTTT. Translated, it gives CASGRLAGSTDTQYF.

This clone was seen just once. V is TRBV19 and J is TRBJ1-5; D gene ambiguous. The V end was cut by 2 bases, the J end by 5 bases, with 16 bases between. The CDR3 sequence is 16 residues long. The germline V gene encodes CDR1 LNHDA and CDR2 SQIVND (reference sequence). Here the CDR3 reads CASSISFEQLYQPQHF. The CDR3 nucleotides read TGTGCCAGTAGTATATCTTTCGAACAGCTATATCAGCCCCAGCATTTT. Full variable domain (missing parts from reference TRBV19 and TRBJ1-5): DGGITQSPKYLFRKEGQNVTLSCEQNLNHDAMYWYRQDPGQGLRLIYYSQIVNDFQKGDIAEGYSVSREKKESFPLTVTSAQKNPTAFYLCASSISFEQLYQPQHFGDGTRLSIL.